These T cell receptor beta chains were read from a single sample in a study of shared clonotypes between healthy human individuals. The repertoire was sequenced with immunoSEQ multiplex PCR; TCRdb's copy has only in-frame clones and lacks some. The sample lists about 1 million clones; around 76% were seen once. The sequenced sample was memory CD4+ T cells sorted from blood. Every receptor here comes from a man between 18 and 35 years old in good health. The CDR3 runs from the conserved cysteine through the conserved F or W.

j_gene	v_gene	CDR3aa
TRBJ2-5	TRBV7-6	CASSLRSGSVETQYF
TRBJ1-4	TRBV4-3	CASSQVRETSEKLFF
TRBJ2-1	TRBV4-3	CASSHLGLNEQFF
TRBJ2-2	TRBV28	CASMKGGPRTGELFF
TRBJ2-3	TRBV6-5	CASSYSIGASTDTQYF
TRBJ1-2	TRBV2	CASTMGPEYGYTF
TRBJ1-5	TRBV7-9	CASSFRQEGQPQHF
TRBJ2-5	TRBV4-3	CASSQDTGGPRETQYF
TRBJ1-1	TRBV18	CASSPIRGPMNTEAFF
TRBJ2-3	TRBV7-2	CASSLGASGRGGGTDTQYF
TRBJ2-1	TRBV18	CASSPPVQRGVGEQFF
TRBJ1-1	TRBV6-1	CASSEAYRGPEAFF
TRBJ2-7	TRBV30	CAWRSVAGPYEQYF
TRBJ2-7	TRBV2	CASREGITEQYF
TRBJ2-2	TRBV7-3	CASSPPPGTGSAGELFF
TRBJ2-2	TRBV5-1	CASSLDGGPTGELFF
TRBJ2-2	TRBV18	CASSAELNTGELFF
TRBJ2-5	TRBV11-2	CASSPLRVATQYF
TRBJ2-2	TRBV10-3	CAISEGDLNTGELFF
TRBJ2-5	TRBV5-4	CASSLLAGGRETQYF
TRBJ2-7	TRBV7-6	CASSSLDSYEQYF
TRBJ2-4	TRBV14	CASSQRSGTGLSAKNIQYF
TRBJ2-2	TRBV14	CASSQVTGELFF